This T cell receptor beta chain appears in the sequencing data of a study of blood T cell repertoires in COVID-19. Study as a whole: PBMCs, B-cell-depleted T cells, or T cells were the source of the cDNA or gDNA that made up the material.

Germline CDR1 and CDR2: MNHEY and SVGEGT. This CDR3 comprises 16 residues. Trimming pared 2 bases from V and 0 bases from J, leaving 11 bases between. In the original processing: Estimation of nucleated cell counts relied on the amplification of reference gene primers. Assay: immunoSEQ multiplex PCR; the TCRdb copy retains only in-frame clones and omits some. V, J and clone size were drawn from that table, and D and trimming were deduced from the DNA. The sample includes 50,000 to 85,000 clones, about four fifths of them seen just once. This clone has just one count. The TCR sequence derives from a human donor in a cohort sampled during active COVID-19. The chain couples TRBV6-2 or TRBV6-3 to TRBJ2-1, with a possible D match to TRBD2 (5 bases). The source material was peripheral blood. CDR3 region: CASSYGSGFSYNEQFF. The CDR3 DNA follows: TGTGCCAGCAGTTACGGGTCGGGGTTCTCCTACAATGAGCAGTTCTTC.